A selection of T cell receptor beta chains follows, all from one sample in a study of Graves' ophthalmopathy and Graves' hyperthyroidism. TCRdb independently ran MiXCR on the multiplex PCR reads; one entry per CDR3 protein. The sample yields 650,000 to 900,000 distinct CDR3 sequences, 35% to 50% seen once. Material for sequencing was peripheral blood. The receptors stem from an adult man with Graves' ophthalmopathy. Each CDR3 is given with its conserved first and last residue. D genes are given only for firm matches. Rows may omit the clone size; those that give it use once, few, many or a size class.

many	TRBJ2-7	.	TRBV20-1	TGCAGTGCTAGAGATCAGGGCTCCTACGAGCAGTACTTC	CSARDQGSYEQYF
many	TRBJ2-7	.	TRBV2	TGTGCCAGCACCACCTCGGGCGGGGACGAGCAGTACTTC	CASTTSGGDEQYF
.	TRBJ2-7	TRBD1	TRBV25-1	TGTGCCAGCAGCGGACGGACAGGGGACGAGCAGTACTTC	CASSGRTGDEQYF
many	TRBJ2-7	.	TRBV29-1	TGCAGCGTTGTCGGCCTAACGTCCTACGAGCAGTACTTC	CSVVGLTSYEQYF
.	TRBJ1-1	.	TRBV10-3	TGTGCCAGCAGCCCCGGCGTTGGAGAAAACACTGAAGCTTTCTTT	CASSPGVGENTEAFF
few	TRBJ2-7	.	TRBV2	TGTGCCAGCCTAGGGACTCCGAAATCCACCTACGAGCAGTACTTC	CASLGTPKSTYEQYF
.	TRBJ1-6	.	TRBV6-5	TGTGCCAGCAGTTACCGCGGCGCCGCTAATTCACCCCTCCACTTT	CASSYRGAANSPLHF
.	TRBJ2-2	.	TRBV25-1	TGTGCCAGCAGCCAAGACGGTCCCGGGGAGCTGTTTTTT	CASSQDGPGELFF
.	TRBJ1-6	.	TRBV25-1	TGTGCCAGCAGTGCCGGACAGCTACCCCTCCACTTT	CASSAGQLPLHF
many	TRBJ1-2	.	TRBV10-3	TGTGCCATCAGCGACCCCCGGACACCTCCTGGCTACACCTTC	CAISDPRTPPGYTF
.	TRBJ2-7	TRBD1	TRBV7-2	TGTGCCAGCAGCCCCCGGGACAGGCTGACCGAGCAGTACTTC	CASSPRDRLTEQYF
many	TRBJ1-1	.	TRBV7-9	TGTGCCAGCAGCTTAGCGGGCGAACGCCGGGCTTTCTTT	CASSLAGERRAFF
few	TRBJ2-5	TRBD1	TRBV5-6	TGTGCCAGCAGCCCCCCGGGACAGGGGGTGCGGGAGACCCAGTACTTC	CASSPPGQGVRETQYF
.	TRBJ2-7	TRBD1	TRBV10-3	TGTGCCATCAGTGAGGGGCAGGGGGCGATTGAGCAGTACTTC	CAISEGQGAIEQYF
many	TRBJ1-1	.	TRBV15	TGTGCCACCAGCAGAGATTTGGGGCTTTGGCGGGCTGAAGCTTTCTTT	CATSRDLGLWRAEAFF
many	TRBJ2-6	.	TRBV5-8	TGTGCCAGCAGCCGGGGAGTGACTGGGGCCAACGTCCTGACTTTC	CASSRGVTGANVLTF
few	TRBJ2-7	TRBD2	TRBV2	TGTGCCAGCACCCGAGCTAGCGGATCCTACGAGCAGTACTTC	CASTRASGSYEQYF
few	TRBJ2-7	.	TRBV7-2	TGTGCCAGCAGCGAAAGATTTTCGGGGTCCTACGAGCAGTACTTC	CASSERFSGSYEQYF
many	TRBJ1-1	TRBD1	TRBV7-9	TGTGCCAGCAGCCGGACAGGTGAAGCTTTCTTT	CASSRTGEAFF
few	TRBJ1-1	TRBD1	TRBV19	TGTGCCAGCAGCTTGGCAGGGGGCCGGAACACTGAAGCTTTCTTT	CASSLAGGRNTEAFF
.	TRBJ1-6	TRBD1	TRBV25-1	TGTGCCAGTTTCAGGGGGTGGAAGAGCTCCTATAATTCACCCCTCCACTTT	CASFRGWKSSYNSPLHF
many	TRBJ2-5	.	TRBV11-2	TGTGCCAGCAGCCTTAGCGGAAGGTACCAAGAGACCCAGTACTTC	CASSLSGRYQETQYF
few	TRBJ1-2	TRBD1	TRBV20-1	TGCAGTGCCCCGGACAGGGAGAACTATGGCTACACCTTC	CSAPDRENYGYTF
few	TRBJ2-2	TRBD2	TRBV7-3	TGTGCCAGCAGCTTCACTAGCGGGAGCAACGGGGAGCTGTTTTTT	CASSFTSGSNGELFF
.	TRBJ1-1	.	TRBV20-1	TGCGGTGCTAGGTGGCAACATACGAACACTGAAGCTTTCTTT	CGARWQHTNTEAFF
many	TRBJ1-2	.	TRBV7-9	TGTGCCAGCAGCTTATCAGGGCACTACACCTTC	CASSLSGHYTF
many	TRBJ2-5	.	TRBV10-3	TGTGCCATCAGCCGGGACTCGCTCCAAGAGACCCAGTACTTC	CAISRDSLQETQYF
few	TRBJ1-1	.	TRBV7-9	TGTGCCAGCAGCCCCCGGGACACGATGAACACTGAAGCTTTCTTT	CASSPRDTMNTEAFF